This T cell receptor (beta chain) was obtained from a study of T cells in Graves' hyperthyroidism and ophthalmopathy. RNA transcripts gave rise to amplified TCR beta CDR3 regions. The HTBI primer set was used in a first-round RT-PCR of the TCR CDR3. TCRdb analysed the multiplex PCR reads with MiXCR anew, one entry per CDR3 protein. Here the sample spans 600,000 or so distinct CDR3 sequences, over 12% being singletons. This clonotype was seen many times. The CDR3 has 16 amino acids. Germline CDR1 reads LGHNT; CDR2 reads FRNRAP. V lost 1 base and J 1 base, leaving 13 bases between the germline ends. The receptor's source is a woman aged 18-29 years with Graves' ophthalmopathy. This sequence joins TRBV12-5 and TRBJ1-1; D remains unclear. The sample consisted of blood. The DNA for the CDR3 is TGTGCTAGTGGTTTGGGGGCCGTTGGGCCGAACACTGAAGCTTTCTTT. Translated, it gives CASGLGAVGPNTEAFF.